This TCR beta chain stems from a study of T cell responses to AZD1222 COVID-19 vaccine. Study-wide results and limits: Spike-specific TCRs gained breadth and depth after people received two AZD1222 doses.

Profiled with immunoSEQ multiplex PCR; TCRdb holds only in-frame clones, not every one. The data hold about 97,000 clones, with just over 90% observed a single time. This CDR3 region has 12 residues. V was shortened by 5 bases and J by 3 bases, with 8 bases between the two germline ends. Germline V gene data show CDR1 as GTSNPN and CDR2 as SVGIG (reference sequence). In regard to this clone: The target antigen is unknown.

The genes are TRBV30 and TRBJ1-3; weak D call: TRBD1 (5 bases). The origin of this receptor is an adult in good health. Sequences were derived from peripheral blood, sampled on day 0 of AZD1222 vaccination. CDR3 protein: CAWGRVGNTIYF. CDR3 bases: TGTGCCTGGGGCAGGGTTGGAAACACCATATATTTT.